This T cell receptor beta chain was documented in a study of T cell repertoires in cytomegalovirus infection. Study as a whole: CMV infection and matching HLA type were both indicated by public TCR beta signatures.

Findings and caveats of the study: The ex vivo response showed dominance by HLA-C-restricted CMV-specific TCR beta clonotypes. Of the TCR beta families, the public ones yielded a cumulative frequency that identified carriers of CMV plus the relevant HLA.

Between the trimmed V and J ends, which lost 0 bases and 3 bases, there was a span of 11 bases. The CDR3 is made up of 15 amino acids. Germline CDR1 MNHEY, CDR2 SVGEGT. This clonotype has only a few counts. Its cognate antigen is unknown. TCRdb re-derived calls from the reads in MiXCR, one entry per CDR3 protein. The sample has about 680,000 distinct CDR3 sequences, 20% to 30% seen once. The sequenced sample consisted of CD8+ T cells from PBMCs. The receptor comes from a human donor in good health (CMV status not recorded). Some clones in this sample may be carry-over from other donors' samples. J is TRBJ1-2 and V is TRBV6-2 or TRBV6-3; D perhaps matches TRBD1 (5 bases). The CDR3 is CASSYSKEGDYGYTF. The CDR3, as DNA: TGTGCCAGCAGTTACTCGAAAGAAGGGGACTATGGCTACACCTTC.